This paragraph reports one TCR beta chain. Its specificity is unknown. The germline CDR1 and CDR2 sequences are SGHTA and FQGTGA. The CDR3 totals 15 residues. The V gene end was trimmed by 0 bases and the J gene end by 6 bases; junction bases not matched to a gene: 2. The data were obtained in a study of T-cell reconstitution after alpha-beta-depleted transplantation in children. Unique molecular identifiers were incorporated into the prepared TCRbeta library. TCRdb reprocessed the PCR reads with MiXCR, giving one entry per CDR3 protein. The table has approximately 980,000 distinct CDR3 sequences, less than 30% seen once. Whole-study findings and limits: The main origin of T-cell counts and diversity one year after transplant was newly produced T cells.

The chain uses TRBV7-3 and TRBJ2-1; TRBD2 agrees at 10 bases. Sequences were derived from PBMCs, mostly from graft donor cells, sampled 360 days after TCRalphabeta/CD19-depleted stem cell transplant. The clonotype was recovered from a boy under two years old who had a stem cell transplant for SCID, so the T cells may come from the graft donor. CDR3 coding DNA: TGTGCCAGCAGCTTAACAGCGGGGGGGGGCAATGAGCAGTTCTTC. Translated: CASSLTAGGGNEQFF.